Here is one T cell receptor (beta chain) with its context. Vbeta (60) and Jbeta (13) primers were used in the PCR. This table comes from immunoSEQ multiplex PCR, and its TCRdb copy is limited to in-frame clones, with some not included. The sample holds about 97,000 clones, around four fifths seen once. This entry comes from a study of cytomegalovirus exposure and HLA in healthy donors. Germline loops: CDR1 SGDLS, CDR2 YYNGEE. V shed 3 bases and J 3 bases; nucleotides not matched to a gene: 3. The CDR3 length is 14 residues. The clonotype originates from a man between 35 and 55 years old in good health and CMV-seronegative. The sequenced material came from PBMCs. V gene TRBV9 combines with J gene TRBJ1-2, with 9 positions matching TRBD1. Here the CDR3 reads CASSAGQGDYGYTF. CDR3 sequence (DNA): TGTGCCAGCAGCGCGGGACAGGGAGACTATGGCTACACCTTC.